A selection of T cell receptor beta chains follows, all from one sample in a study of T cells after yellow fever vaccination. TCRdb analysed the 5' RACE reads with MiXCR anew, one entry per CDR3 protein. Here the sample spans 500,000 to 650,000 distinct CDR3 sequences, about 17% being singletons. Sequenced here: PBMCs, sampled 5 days after the first yellow fever vaccination. These receptors all stem from a man aged 18 to 30 who received the YFV17D yellow fever vaccine. Each CDR3 is given with its conserved first and last residue. Fields, in order: J gene, V gene, clone size, D gene, CDR3 protein, CDR3 DNA. The D gene is left open where the match is weak. Size values are once, few and many counts, or a class for expanded clones, and some rows have none.

j_gene: TRBJ1-5
v_gene: TRBV30
abundance: few
d_gene: -
CDR3aa: CAWSAVNNQPQHF
CDR3nt: TGTGCCTGGAGTGCCGTTAATAATCAGCCCCAGCATTTT

j_gene: TRBJ1-6
v_gene: TRBV6-1
abundance: few
d_gene: -
CDR3aa: CASSEFRGFGSPLHF
CDR3nt: TGTGCCAGCAGTGAATTTCGGGGATTTGGCTCACCCCTCCACTTT

j_gene: TRBJ2-2
v_gene: TRBV13
abundance: -
d_gene: -
CDR3aa: CASSLRMHTGELFF
CDR3nt: TGTGCCAGCAGCTTGCGGATGCACACCGGGGAGCTGTTTTTT

j_gene: TRBJ2-3
v_gene: TRBV5-5
abundance: -
d_gene: TRBD2
CDR3aa: CASSRLASSTDTQYF
CDR3nt: TGTGCCAGCAGCCGACTAGCCTCTAGCACAGATACGCAGTATTTT

j_gene: TRBJ2-3
v_gene: TRBV5-1
abundance: -
d_gene: -
CDR3aa: CASSLALFTDTQYF
CDR3nt: TGCGCCAGCAGCTTGGCACTCTTCACAGATACGCAGTATTTT

j_gene: TRBJ2-7
v_gene: TRBV13
abundance: -
d_gene: TRBD2
CDR3aa: CASSLPGGAGNEQYF
CDR3nt: TGTGCCAGCAGCTTACCGGGGGGGGCAGGGAACGAGCAGTACTTC

j_gene: TRBJ1-3
v_gene: TRBV6-1
abundance: -
d_gene: TRBD1
CDR3aa: CASSRDRGFATIYF
CDR3nt: TGTGCCAGCAGTCGGGACAGGGGTTTTGCCACCATATATTTT

j_gene: TRBJ2-3
v_gene: TRBV13
abundance: few
d_gene: -
CDR3aa: CASSLNSYPPDTQYF
CDR3nt: TGTGCCAGCAGCTTAAACAGTTATCCTCCAGATACGCAGTATTTT

j_gene: TRBJ1-1
v_gene: TRBV7-9
abundance: few
d_gene: TRBD1
CDR3aa: CASSLYRDRGAEAFF
CDR3nt: TGTGCCAGCAGCTTATACAGGGACAGGGGCGCTGAAGCTTTCTTT

j_gene: TRBJ2-5
v_gene: TRBV12-3/TRBV12-4
abundance: many
d_gene: -
CDR3aa: CASTAGMETQYF
CDR3nt: TGTGCCAGCACCGCCGGCATGGAGACCCAGTACTTC

j_gene: TRBJ2-3
v_gene: TRBV7-2
abundance: -
d_gene: TRBD2
CDR3aa: CASSLVGGYPDTQYF
CDR3nt: TGTGCCAGCAGCTTAGTGGGGGGGTATCCAGATACGCAGTATTTT

j_gene: TRBJ1-2
v_gene: TRBV12-3/TRBV12-4
abundance: few
d_gene: -
CDR3aa: CASMENYGYTF
CDR3nt: TGTGCCAGCATGGAAAACTATGGCTACACCTTC

j_gene: TRBJ2-3
v_gene: TRBV28
abundance: -
d_gene: TRBD1
CDR3aa: CASRDRLSTYTQYF
CDR3nt: TGTGCCAGCCGGGACAGACTGAGCACGTATACGCAGTATTTT

j_gene: TRBJ1-5
v_gene: TRBV6-1
abundance: -
d_gene: TRBD1
CDR3aa: CASRPGGSQPQHF
CDR3nt: TGTGCCAGCCGTCCAGGGGGTTCTCAGCCCCAGCATTTT

j_gene: TRBJ2-3
v_gene: TRBV7-2
abundance: few
d_gene: -
CDR3aa: CASTPRSTTDTQYF
CDR3nt: TGTGCCAGCACCCCTCGGAGTACCACAGATACGCAGTATTTT

j_gene: TRBJ1-1
v_gene: TRBV4-2
abundance: few
d_gene: -
CDR3aa: CASAGNTEAFF
CDR3nt: TGTGCCAGCGCAGGGAACACTGAAGCTTTCTTT

j_gene: TRBJ2-3
v_gene: TRBV4-3
abundance: -
d_gene: TRBD2
CDR3aa: CASSRAGTSGTDTQYF
CDR3nt: TGCGCCAGCAGCCGGGCCGGGACTAGCGGTACAGATACGCAGTATTTT

j_gene: TRBJ2-1
v_gene: TRBV5-4
abundance: few
d_gene: -
CDR3aa: CASSLPARSYNEQFF
CDR3nt: TGTGCCAGCAGCTTGCCAGCGAGGTCCTACAATGAGCAGTTCTTC

j_gene: TRBJ1-1
v_gene: TRBV12-3/TRBV12-4
abundance: -
d_gene: -
CDR3aa: CASSFLFGINTEAFF
CDR3nt: TGTGCCAGCAGTTTTTTGTTTGGGATCAACACTGAAGCTTTCTTT

j_gene: TRBJ2-5
v_gene: TRBV28
abundance: few
d_gene: TRBD2
CDR3aa: CASSLFGGARETQYF
CDR3nt: TGTGCCAGCAGTTTATTCGGGGGGGCCCGAGAGACCCAGTACTTC

j_gene: TRBJ2-4
v_gene: TRBV7-2
abundance: -
d_gene: -
CDR3aa: CASSLSQTTAKNIQYF
CDR3nt: TGTGCCAGCAGCTTAAGTCAGACTACGGCCAAAAACATTCAGTACTTC

j_gene: TRBJ1-6
v_gene: TRBV28
abundance: -
d_gene: -
CDR3aa: CASSFQTVNSPLHF
CDR3nt: TGTGCCAGCAGTTTCCAGACAGTTAATTCACCCCTCCACTTT

j_gene: TRBJ1-6
v_gene: TRBV5-1
abundance: few
d_gene: TRBD1
CDR3aa: CASSTGQANSPLHF
CDR3nt: TGCGCCAGCAGCACCGGACAGGCCAATTCACCCCTCCACTTT

j_gene: TRBJ2-5
v_gene: TRBV12-3/TRBV12-4
abundance: -
d_gene: TRBD2
CDR3aa: CASNTGLEQQTQYF
CDR3nt: TGTGCCAGCAACACCGGACTAGAACAACAGACCCAGTACTTC

j_gene: TRBJ2-3
v_gene: TRBV5-1
abundance: few
d_gene: TRBD2
CDR3aa: CASSLGEGSTDTQYF
CDR3nt: TGCGCCAGCAGCTTGGGGGAGGGAAGCACAGATACGCAGTATTTT

j_gene: TRBJ1-4
v_gene: TRBV12-3/TRBV12-4
abundance: -
d_gene: TRBD1
CDR3aa: CASSSQGANEKLFF
CDR3nt: TGTGCCAGCAGTTCACAGGGGGCTAATGAAAAACTGTTTTTT

j_gene: TRBJ1-6
v_gene: TRBV3-1
abundance: many
d_gene: TRBD1
CDR3aa: CASRKRQGSPLHF
CDR3nt: TGTGCCAGCAGAAAAAGACAGGGCTCACCCCTCCACTTT

j_gene: TRBJ2-5
v_gene: TRBV20-1
abundance: few
d_gene: -
CDR3aa: CSAPRPDSSQETQYF
CDR3nt: TGCAGTGCCCCCCGGCCGGACAGTTCCCAAGAGACCCAGTACTTC

j_gene: TRBJ2-1
v_gene: TRBV7-2
abundance: few
d_gene: TRBD2
CDR3aa: CASSLRGTSGLNEQFF
CDR3nt: TGTGCCAGCAGCTTACGGGGGACTAGCGGGTTGAATGAGCAGTTCTTC

j_gene: TRBJ2-1
v_gene: TRBV30
abundance: -
d_gene: -
CDR3aa: CAGGTVNEQFF
CDR3nt: TGTGCCGGGGGGACGGTGAATGAGCAGTTCTTC

j_gene: TRBJ1-5
v_gene: TRBV12-5
abundance: few
d_gene: TRBD1
CDR3aa: CASEGASQPQHF
CDR3nt: TGTGCTAGTGAGGGGGCCAGTCAGCCCCAGCATTTT

j_gene: TRBJ2-5
v_gene: TRBV9
abundance: -
d_gene: TRBD1
CDR3aa: CASSVGIQGGETQYF
CDR3nt: TGTGCCAGCAGCGTAGGTATACAGGGGGGCGAGACCCAGTACTTC

j_gene: TRBJ1-1
v_gene: TRBV7-3
abundance: few
d_gene: -
CDR3aa: CASSLVGGAEFSEAFF
CDR3nt: TGTGCCAGCAGCTTAGTCGGGGGCGCCGAATTCAGTGAAGCTTTCTTT

j_gene: TRBJ2-1
v_gene: TRBV7-2
abundance: -
d_gene: -
CDR3aa: CASSLVRPGGEQFF
CDR3nt: TGTGCCAGCAGCTTAGTACGGCCCGGCGGTGAGCAGTTCTTC

j_gene: TRBJ2-7
v_gene: TRBV18
abundance: -
d_gene: -
CDR3aa: CASSPQANTYEQYF
CDR3nt: TGTGCCAGCTCACCTCAGGCGAATACCTACGAGCAGTACTTC

j_gene: TRBJ2-1
v_gene: TRBV20-1
abundance: many
d_gene: -
CDR3aa: CSARSPGGTNEQFF
CDR3nt: TGCAGTGCTAGGAGCCCTGGGGGGACCAATGAGCAGTTCTTC

j_gene: TRBJ2-6
v_gene: TRBV29-1
abundance: few
d_gene: -
CDR3aa: CSVLLIKTGLENVLTF
CDR3nt: TGCAGCGTACTTCTAATCAAGACCGGCTTGGAGAACGTCCTGACTTTC

j_gene: TRBJ2-3
v_gene: TRBV5-1
abundance: -
d_gene: -
CDR3aa: CASSLAWRDASDTQYF
CDR3nt: TGCGCCAGCAGCTTGGCCTGGAGGGACGCCTCAGATACGCAGTATTTT

j_gene: TRBJ2-7
v_gene: TRBV18
abundance: -
d_gene: -
CDR3aa: CASSEEYEQYF
CDR3nt: TGTGCCAGCTCTGAGGAGTACGAGCAGTACTTC